This T cell receptor beta chain is from a study of blood T cells in healthy people across ages. Study-wide points: Across samples, TCR beta diversity tracked strongly with naive T cell percentage.

To note about this clonotype: Its antigen is not known.

With a J-beta primer mix and a sample-barcoded 5' primer, a second PCR ran roughly 6 to 12 cycles. Using its own MiXCR run on the 5' RACE reads, TCRdb lists one record per CDR3 protein. The repertoire holds fewer than 900,000 distinct CDR3 sequences, with roughly 43% as singletons. V was clipped by 6 bases and J by 4 bases, with 12 bases between them. CDR1 is LGHDT and CDR2 is YNNKEL in the germline V gene (reference sequence). The CDR3 has 13 residues. The origin of this receptor is a woman aged 55-70 years in good health. The sample consisted of blood. This chain joins TRBV3-1 and TRBJ1-2; D not certain. The CDR3 loop reads CASRLDGRYGYTF. As DNA, the CDR3 is TGTGCCAGCAGGCTGGACGGACGCTATGGCTACACCTTC.